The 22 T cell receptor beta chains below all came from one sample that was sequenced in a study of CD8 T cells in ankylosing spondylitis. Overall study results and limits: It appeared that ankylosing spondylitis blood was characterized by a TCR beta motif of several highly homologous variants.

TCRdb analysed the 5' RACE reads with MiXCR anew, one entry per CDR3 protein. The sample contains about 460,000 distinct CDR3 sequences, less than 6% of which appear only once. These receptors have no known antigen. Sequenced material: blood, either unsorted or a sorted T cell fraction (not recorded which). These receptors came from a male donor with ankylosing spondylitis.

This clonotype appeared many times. CDR3 sequence (DNA): TGTGCCAGCACTACACCCGGACAGGGCGGAGGCTACACCTTC. This encodes CASTTPGQGGGYTF. V and J are TRBV6-2 or TRBV6-3 and TRBJ1-2; 8 bases match TRBD1. CDR3 size: 14 residues. V lost 7 bases and J lost 8; bases outside the gene matches: 12. CDR1 is MNHEY and CDR2 is SVGEGT in the germline V gene.

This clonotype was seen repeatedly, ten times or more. The CDR3 protein is CASSVDRRVTNEKLFF. CDR3 nucleotide sequence: TGCGCCAGCAGCGTGGACAGAAGAGTTACTAATGAAAAACTGTTTTTT. This rearrangement joins TRBV5-1 to TRBJ1-4; possible D gene TRBD1, 6 bases. Germline V gene lookup returns CDR1 SGHRS and CDR2 YFSETQ. Trimming cost V 4 bases and J 2 bases, with 15 bases left between them. The CDR3 runs 16 residues.

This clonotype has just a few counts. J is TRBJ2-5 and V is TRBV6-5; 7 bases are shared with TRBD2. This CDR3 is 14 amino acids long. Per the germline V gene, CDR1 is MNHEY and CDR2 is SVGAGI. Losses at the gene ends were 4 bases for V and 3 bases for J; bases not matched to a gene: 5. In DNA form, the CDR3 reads TGTGCCAGCAGTTTCCAGCGGGGAAAAGAGACCCAGTACTTC. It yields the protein CASSFQRGKETQYF.

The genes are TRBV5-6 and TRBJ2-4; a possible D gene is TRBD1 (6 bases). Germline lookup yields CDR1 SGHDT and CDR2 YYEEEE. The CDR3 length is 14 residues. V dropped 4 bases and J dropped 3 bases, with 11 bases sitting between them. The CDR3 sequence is CASSVIGGKNIQYF. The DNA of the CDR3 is TGTGCCAGCAGCGTGATAGGGGGCAAAAACATTCAGTACTTC.

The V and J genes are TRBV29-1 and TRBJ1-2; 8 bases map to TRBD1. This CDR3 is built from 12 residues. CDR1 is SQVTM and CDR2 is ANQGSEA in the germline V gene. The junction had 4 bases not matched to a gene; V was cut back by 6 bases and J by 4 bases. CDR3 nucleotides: TGCAGCGTAGATCAGGGGGCCTATGGCTACACCTTC. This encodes CSVDQGAYGYTF.

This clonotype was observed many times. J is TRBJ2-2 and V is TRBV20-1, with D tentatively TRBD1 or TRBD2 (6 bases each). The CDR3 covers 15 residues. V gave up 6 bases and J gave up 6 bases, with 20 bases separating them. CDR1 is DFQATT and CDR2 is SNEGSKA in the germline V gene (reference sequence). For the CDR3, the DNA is TGCAGTGCAATCGTAGGGGGGCATAGCGCCGGGGAGCTGTTTTTT. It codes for CSAIVGGHSAGELFF.

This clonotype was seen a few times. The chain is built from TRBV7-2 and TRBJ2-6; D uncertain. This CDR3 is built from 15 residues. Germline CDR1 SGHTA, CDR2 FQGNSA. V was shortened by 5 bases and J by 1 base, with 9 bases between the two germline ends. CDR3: CASSPIVSGANVLTF. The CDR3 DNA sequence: TGTGCCAGCAGCCCAATCGTTTCTGGGGCCAACGTCCTGACTTTC.

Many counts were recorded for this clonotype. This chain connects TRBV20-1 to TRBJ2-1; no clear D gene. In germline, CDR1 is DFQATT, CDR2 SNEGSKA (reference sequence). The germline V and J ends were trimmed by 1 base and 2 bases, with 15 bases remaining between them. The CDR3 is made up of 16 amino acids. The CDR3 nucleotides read TGCAGTGCTAGAGCCGCTACAAGACACACCTACAATGAGCAGTTCTTC. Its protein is CSARAATRHTYNEQFF.

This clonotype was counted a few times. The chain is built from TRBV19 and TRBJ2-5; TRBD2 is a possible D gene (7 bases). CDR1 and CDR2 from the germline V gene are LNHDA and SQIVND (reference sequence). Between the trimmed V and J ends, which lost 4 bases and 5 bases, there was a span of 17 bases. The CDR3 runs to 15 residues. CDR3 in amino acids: CASSNRRGGLETQYF. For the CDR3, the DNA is TGTGCCAGTAGTAACCGCCGCGGGGGCTTGGAGACCCAGTACTTC. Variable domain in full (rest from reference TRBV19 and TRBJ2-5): DGGITQSPKYLFRKEGQNVTLSCEQNLNHDAMYWYRQDPGQGLRLIYYSQIVNDFQKGDIAEGYSVSREKKESFPLTVTSAQKNPTAFYLCASSNRRGGLETQYFGPGTRLLVL.

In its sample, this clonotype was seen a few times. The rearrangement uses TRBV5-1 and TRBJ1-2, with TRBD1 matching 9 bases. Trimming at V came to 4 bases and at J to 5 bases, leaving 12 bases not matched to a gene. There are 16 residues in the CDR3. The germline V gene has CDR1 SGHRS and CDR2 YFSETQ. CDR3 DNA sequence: TGCGCCAGCAGCCCAACATACAGGGGGCGAACGTATGGCTACACCTTC. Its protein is CASSPTYRGRTYGYTF.

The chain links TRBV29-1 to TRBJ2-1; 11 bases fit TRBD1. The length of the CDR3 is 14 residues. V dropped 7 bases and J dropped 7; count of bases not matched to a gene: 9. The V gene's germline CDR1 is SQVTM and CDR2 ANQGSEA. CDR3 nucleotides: TGCAGCGCCCCGGACAGGGGGCTTGTAAATGAGCAGTTCTTC. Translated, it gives CSAPDRGLVNEQFF.

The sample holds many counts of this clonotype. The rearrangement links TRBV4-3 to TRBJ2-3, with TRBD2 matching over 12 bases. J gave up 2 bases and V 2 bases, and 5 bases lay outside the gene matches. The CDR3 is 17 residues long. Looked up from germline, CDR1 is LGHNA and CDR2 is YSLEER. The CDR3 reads CASSQRLAGASTDTQYF. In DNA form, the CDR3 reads TGCGCCAGCAGCCAACGACTAGCGGGGGCCTCCACAGATACGCAGTATTTT.

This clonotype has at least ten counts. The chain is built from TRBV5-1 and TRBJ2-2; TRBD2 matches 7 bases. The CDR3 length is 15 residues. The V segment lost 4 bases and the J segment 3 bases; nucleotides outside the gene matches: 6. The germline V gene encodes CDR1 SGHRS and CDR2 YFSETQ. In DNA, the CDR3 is TGCGCCAGCAGCCTTGGGGCGGGAGACACCGGGGAGCTGTTTTTT. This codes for CASSLGAGDTGELFF.

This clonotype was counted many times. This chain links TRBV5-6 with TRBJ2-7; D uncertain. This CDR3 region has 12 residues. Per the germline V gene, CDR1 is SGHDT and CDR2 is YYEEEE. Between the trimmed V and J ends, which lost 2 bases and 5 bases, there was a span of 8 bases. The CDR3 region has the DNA TGTGCCAGCAGCTTCTACACTAACGAGCAGTACTTC. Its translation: CASSFYTNEQYF.

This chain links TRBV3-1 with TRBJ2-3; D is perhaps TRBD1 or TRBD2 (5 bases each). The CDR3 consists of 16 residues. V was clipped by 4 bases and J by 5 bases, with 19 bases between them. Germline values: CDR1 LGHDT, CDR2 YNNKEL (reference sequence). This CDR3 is CASSRGWGSRGDTQYF. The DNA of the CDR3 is TGTGCCAGCAGCCGTGGGTGGGGGTCCCGGGGAGATACGCAGTATTTT.

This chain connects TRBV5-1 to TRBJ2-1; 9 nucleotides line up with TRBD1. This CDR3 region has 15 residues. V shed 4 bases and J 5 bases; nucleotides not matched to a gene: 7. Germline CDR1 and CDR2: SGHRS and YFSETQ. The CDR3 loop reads CASSPGGTGHNEQFF. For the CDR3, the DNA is TGCGCCAGCAGCCCTGGTGGGACAGGGCACAATGAGCAGTTCTTC.

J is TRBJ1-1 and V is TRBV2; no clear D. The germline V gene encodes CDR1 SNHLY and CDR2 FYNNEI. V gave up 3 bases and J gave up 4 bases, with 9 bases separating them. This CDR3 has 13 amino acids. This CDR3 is CASSEGMGTEAFF. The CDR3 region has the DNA TGTGCCAGCAGTGAGGGGATGGGCACTGAAGCTTTCTTT.

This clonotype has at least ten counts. Here the CDR3 reads CASSPLGGRGSYNEQFF. In nucleotides, the CDR3 is TGTGCCAGCAGCCCGTTGGGGGGCAGGGGGTCCTACAATGAGCAGTTCTTC. V is TRBV7-9 and J is TRBJ2-1; a weak D match, TRBD1 (7 bases). The ends were cut back, 5 bases at V and 1 base at J, with 18 bases in the middle. This CDR3 contains 17 residues. From germline, CDR1 is SEHNR and CDR2 FQNEAQ (reference sequence).

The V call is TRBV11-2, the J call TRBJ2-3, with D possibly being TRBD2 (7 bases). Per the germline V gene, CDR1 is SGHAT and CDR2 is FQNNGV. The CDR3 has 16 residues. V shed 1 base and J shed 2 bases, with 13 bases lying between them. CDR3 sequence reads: CASSLAPGGVTDTQYF. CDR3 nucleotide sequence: TGTGCCAGCAGCTTAGCTCCGGGGGGCGTCACAGATACGCAGTATTTT.

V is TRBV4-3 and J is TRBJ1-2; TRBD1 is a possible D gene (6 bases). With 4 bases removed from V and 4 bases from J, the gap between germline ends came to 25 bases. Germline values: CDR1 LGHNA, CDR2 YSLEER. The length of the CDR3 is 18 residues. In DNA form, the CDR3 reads TGCGCCAGCAGCCCCATCCTAGGGGGATTCGGTGCCCTCTATGGCTACACCTTC. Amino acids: CASSPILGGFGALYGYTF.

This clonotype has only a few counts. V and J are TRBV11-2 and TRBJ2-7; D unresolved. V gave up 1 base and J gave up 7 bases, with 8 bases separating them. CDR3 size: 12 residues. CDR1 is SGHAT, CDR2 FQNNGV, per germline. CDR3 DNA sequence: TGTGCCAGCAGCTTAGTGTGGGGTGAGCAGTACTTC. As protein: CASSLVWGEQYF. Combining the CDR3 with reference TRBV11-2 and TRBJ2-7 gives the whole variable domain EAGVAQSPRYKIIEKRQSVAFWCNPISGHATLYWYQQILGQGPKLLIQFQNNGVVDDSQLPKDRFSAERLKGVDSTLKIQPAKLEDSAVYLCASSLVWGEQYFGPGTRLTVT.

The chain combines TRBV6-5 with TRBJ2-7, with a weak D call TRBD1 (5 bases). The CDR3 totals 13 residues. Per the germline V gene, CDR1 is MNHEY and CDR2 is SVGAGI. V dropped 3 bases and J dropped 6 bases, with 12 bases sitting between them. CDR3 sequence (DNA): TGTGCCAGCAGTTATTCCAGGGTTCTCGAGCAGTACTTC. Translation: CASSYSRVLEQYF.